The present entry profiles one T cell receptor (beta chain) with its context. This clone showed up just once. Its binding antigen is unknown. Within one base of it there is no much larger clone, and no base qualities were kept. The sample originates from a study of cytomegalovirus exposure and HLA in healthy donors (dated 2017 in TCRdb). Study-wide context: According to a later analysis, the roughly 120 validation repertoires were produced on the same platform as the roughly 600 repertoires of the first cohort. To predict cytomegalovirus infection status, the study brought together high-throughput TCR immunosequencing, statistical association of individual TCRs with disease status, and machine learning. The study aimed to test whether cataloging public T cell receptors could reveal signatures of past pathogen exposure. Along with the 666-subject first cohort, a separate validation cohort of around 120 different subjects was used.

Receptor amplification or capture employed the immunoSEQ multiplex PCR assay. From the authors' description of their analysis: A statistical classification framework was built to diagnose cytomegalovirus status from the catalog of TCR beta chain sequences. The clones in this table, taken by TCRdb from immuneACCESS, are in-frame only. Not every clone is retained; where verified, under half of the shortfall comes from an unresolved V gene, and the cause of the rest is unknown. V, J and clone size are those of that table, while D and trimming were read from the DNA. The sample data list some 120,000 clones, and 85% of these were observed just once. 2% to 2.5% of the sample is taken by the ten largest. Broader findings and caveats from the paper: Cytomegalovirus status was reported to be diagnosed by the classifier with high specificity and sensitivity in both the original and validation cohorts. The authors suggested that the approach could potentially be extended to other disease states and immunological phenotypes. In vitro tests confirmed that three of the cytomegalovirus-associated TCR beta chains recognize cytomegalovirus antigens. In the study, 150 to 200 TCR beta chains were listed as associated with cytomegalovirus. In a later analysis, TCRs clustered in the first cohort were found to also tend to co-occur in the roughly 120 validation repertoires, with 94% of cluster scores above 0. Most TCR sequences were seen in very few donors, while some public TCRs were found in many individuals. The validation cohort had no HLA typing available for a later analysis, so co-occurrence within that cohort was assessed over all 120 or so repertoires.

The donors belonged to the validation cohort of around 120 subjects, which was separate from the 666-subject first cohort. CDR1 is given as LNHDA and CDR2 as SQIVND, both from the germline V gene (reference sequence). Including cysteine and phenylalanine, the CDR3 has 14 amino acids. Left in the record is the CDR3 DNA by itself, 42 bases read in frame from the first base. Clipping removes 10 bases from V and 2 bases from J, with 11 as the unmatched junction base count. The receptor was isolated from a young woman in good health and CMV-seronegative. Material: PBMCs. The V gene is TRBV19 and the J gene is TRBJ2-7; TRBD1 aligns with 7 central bases. The nucleotide sequence is given as TGTGCCACCTCGGACCGGACAGGAACCTACGAGCAGTACTTC. Translated, it reads CATSDRTGTYEQYF.